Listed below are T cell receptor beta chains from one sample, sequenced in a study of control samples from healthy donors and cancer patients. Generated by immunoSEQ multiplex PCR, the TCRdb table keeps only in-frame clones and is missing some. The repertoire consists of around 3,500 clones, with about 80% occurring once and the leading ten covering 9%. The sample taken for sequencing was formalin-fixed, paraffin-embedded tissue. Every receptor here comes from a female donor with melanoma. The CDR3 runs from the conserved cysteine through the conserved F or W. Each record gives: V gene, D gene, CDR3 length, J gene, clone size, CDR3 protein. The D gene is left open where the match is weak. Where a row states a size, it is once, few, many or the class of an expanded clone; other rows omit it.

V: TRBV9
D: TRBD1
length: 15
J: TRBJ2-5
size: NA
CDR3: CASGPGGYLQETQYF

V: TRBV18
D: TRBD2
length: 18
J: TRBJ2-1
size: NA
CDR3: CASSPPARGGTSDNEQFF

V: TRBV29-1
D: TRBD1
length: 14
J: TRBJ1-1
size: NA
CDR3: CSVPGRGAGGEAFF

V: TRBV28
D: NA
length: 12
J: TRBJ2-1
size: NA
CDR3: CASSLIRTSQFF

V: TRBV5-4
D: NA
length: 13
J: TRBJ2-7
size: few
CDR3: CASSLVGGHEQYF

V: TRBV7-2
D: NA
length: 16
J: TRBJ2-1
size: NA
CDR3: CASSPTARGQYNEQFF

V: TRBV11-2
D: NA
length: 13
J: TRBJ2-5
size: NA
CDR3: CASSPASQETQYF

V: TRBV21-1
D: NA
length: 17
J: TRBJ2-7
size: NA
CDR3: CASSKRSSGRAGYEQYF

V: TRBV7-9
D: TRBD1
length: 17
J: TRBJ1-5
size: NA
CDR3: CASSLEGGVQGGQPQHF

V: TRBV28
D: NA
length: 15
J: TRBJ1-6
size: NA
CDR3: CASSSLRHRIGPLHF

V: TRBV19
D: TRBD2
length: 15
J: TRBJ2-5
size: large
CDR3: CASSSTGGAKETQYF

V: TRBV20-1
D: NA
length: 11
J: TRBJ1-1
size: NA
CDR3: CSAYLNTEAFF

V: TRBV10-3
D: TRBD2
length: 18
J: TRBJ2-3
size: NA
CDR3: CAISDPLAGGLSADTQYF

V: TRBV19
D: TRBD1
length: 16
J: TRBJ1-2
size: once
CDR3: CASHRAGTGGGYGYTF

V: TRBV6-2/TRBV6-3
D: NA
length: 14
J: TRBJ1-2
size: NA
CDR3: CASSLEGSNYGYTF

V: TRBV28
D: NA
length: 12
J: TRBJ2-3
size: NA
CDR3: CASSLGVNTQYF

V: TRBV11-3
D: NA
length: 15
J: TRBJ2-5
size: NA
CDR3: CASSPGTGLGETQYF

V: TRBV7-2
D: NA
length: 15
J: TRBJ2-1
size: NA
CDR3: CASSTLGAIYNEQFF